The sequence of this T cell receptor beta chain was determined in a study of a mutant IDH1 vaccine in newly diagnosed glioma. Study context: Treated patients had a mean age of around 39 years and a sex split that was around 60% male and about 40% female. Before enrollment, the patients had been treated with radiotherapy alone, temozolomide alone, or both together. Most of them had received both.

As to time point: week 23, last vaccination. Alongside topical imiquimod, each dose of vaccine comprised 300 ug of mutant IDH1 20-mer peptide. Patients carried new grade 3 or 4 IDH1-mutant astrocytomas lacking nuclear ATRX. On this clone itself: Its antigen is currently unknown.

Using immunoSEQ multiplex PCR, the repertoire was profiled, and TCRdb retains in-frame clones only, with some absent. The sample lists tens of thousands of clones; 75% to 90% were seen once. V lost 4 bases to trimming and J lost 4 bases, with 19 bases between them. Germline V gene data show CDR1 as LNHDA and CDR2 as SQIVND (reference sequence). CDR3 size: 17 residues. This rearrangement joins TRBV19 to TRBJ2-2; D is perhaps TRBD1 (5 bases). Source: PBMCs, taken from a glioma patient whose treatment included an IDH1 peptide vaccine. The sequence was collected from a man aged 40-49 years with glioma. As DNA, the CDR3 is TGTGCCAGTAGTACCCCAGGGCAGGGTAGTAGCACCGGGGAGCTGTTTTTT. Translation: CASSTPGQGSSTGELFF.